The T cell receptor (beta chain) under discussion was sequenced for a study of blood T cell repertoires in COVID-19. CDR1 is SGHNT and CDR2 is YYREEE in the germline V gene (reference sequence). This CDR3 has 17 residues. The J segment lost 4 bases and the V segment lost 4 bases, leaving 12 bases of the junction unmatched. TCRdb's copy holds only in-frame clones and misses some; the assay was immunoSEQ multiplex PCR. The table has roughly 89,000 clones, less than 85% seen once. The V and J genes are TRBV5-4 and TRBJ2-2; 8 bases are shared with TRBD2. This sequence originates from a woman in her 70s with acute or convalescent COVID-19. The material sequenced was peripheral blood. CDR3 loop: CASSAPSGTSSTGELFF. CDR3 nucleotides: TGTGCCAGCAGCGCACCCTCCGGGACTAGTAGCACCGGGGAGCTGTTTTTT. Using reference TRBV5-4 and TRBJ2-2 for the parts outside the CDR3, the full variable domain is ETGVTQSPTHLIKTRGQQVTLRCSSQSGHNTVSWYQQALGQGPQFIFQYYREEENGRGNFPPRFSGLQFPNYSSELNVNALELDDSALYLCASSAPSGTSSTGELFFGEGSRLTVL.